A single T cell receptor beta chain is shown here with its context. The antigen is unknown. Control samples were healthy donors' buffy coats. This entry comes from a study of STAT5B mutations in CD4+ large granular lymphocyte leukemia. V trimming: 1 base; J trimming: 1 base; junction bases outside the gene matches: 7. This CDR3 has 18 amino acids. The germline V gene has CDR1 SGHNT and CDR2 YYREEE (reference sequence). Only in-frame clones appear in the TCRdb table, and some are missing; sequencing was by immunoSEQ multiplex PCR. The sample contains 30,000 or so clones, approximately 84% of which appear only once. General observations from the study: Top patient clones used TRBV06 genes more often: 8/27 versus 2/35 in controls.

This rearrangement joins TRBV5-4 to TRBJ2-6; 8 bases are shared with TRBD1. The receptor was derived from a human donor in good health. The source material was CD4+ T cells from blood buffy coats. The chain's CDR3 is CASSLSRTGFSGANVLTF. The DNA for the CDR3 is TGTGCCAGCAGCTTGTCCCGGACAGGGTTTTCTGGGGCCAACGTCCTGACTTTC. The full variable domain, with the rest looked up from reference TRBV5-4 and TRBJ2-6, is ETGVTQSPTHLIKTRGQQVTLRCSSQSGHNTVSWYQQALGQGPQFIFQYYREEENGRGNFPPRFSGLQFPNYSSELNVNALELDDSALYLCASSLSRTGFSGANVLTFGAGSRLTVL.